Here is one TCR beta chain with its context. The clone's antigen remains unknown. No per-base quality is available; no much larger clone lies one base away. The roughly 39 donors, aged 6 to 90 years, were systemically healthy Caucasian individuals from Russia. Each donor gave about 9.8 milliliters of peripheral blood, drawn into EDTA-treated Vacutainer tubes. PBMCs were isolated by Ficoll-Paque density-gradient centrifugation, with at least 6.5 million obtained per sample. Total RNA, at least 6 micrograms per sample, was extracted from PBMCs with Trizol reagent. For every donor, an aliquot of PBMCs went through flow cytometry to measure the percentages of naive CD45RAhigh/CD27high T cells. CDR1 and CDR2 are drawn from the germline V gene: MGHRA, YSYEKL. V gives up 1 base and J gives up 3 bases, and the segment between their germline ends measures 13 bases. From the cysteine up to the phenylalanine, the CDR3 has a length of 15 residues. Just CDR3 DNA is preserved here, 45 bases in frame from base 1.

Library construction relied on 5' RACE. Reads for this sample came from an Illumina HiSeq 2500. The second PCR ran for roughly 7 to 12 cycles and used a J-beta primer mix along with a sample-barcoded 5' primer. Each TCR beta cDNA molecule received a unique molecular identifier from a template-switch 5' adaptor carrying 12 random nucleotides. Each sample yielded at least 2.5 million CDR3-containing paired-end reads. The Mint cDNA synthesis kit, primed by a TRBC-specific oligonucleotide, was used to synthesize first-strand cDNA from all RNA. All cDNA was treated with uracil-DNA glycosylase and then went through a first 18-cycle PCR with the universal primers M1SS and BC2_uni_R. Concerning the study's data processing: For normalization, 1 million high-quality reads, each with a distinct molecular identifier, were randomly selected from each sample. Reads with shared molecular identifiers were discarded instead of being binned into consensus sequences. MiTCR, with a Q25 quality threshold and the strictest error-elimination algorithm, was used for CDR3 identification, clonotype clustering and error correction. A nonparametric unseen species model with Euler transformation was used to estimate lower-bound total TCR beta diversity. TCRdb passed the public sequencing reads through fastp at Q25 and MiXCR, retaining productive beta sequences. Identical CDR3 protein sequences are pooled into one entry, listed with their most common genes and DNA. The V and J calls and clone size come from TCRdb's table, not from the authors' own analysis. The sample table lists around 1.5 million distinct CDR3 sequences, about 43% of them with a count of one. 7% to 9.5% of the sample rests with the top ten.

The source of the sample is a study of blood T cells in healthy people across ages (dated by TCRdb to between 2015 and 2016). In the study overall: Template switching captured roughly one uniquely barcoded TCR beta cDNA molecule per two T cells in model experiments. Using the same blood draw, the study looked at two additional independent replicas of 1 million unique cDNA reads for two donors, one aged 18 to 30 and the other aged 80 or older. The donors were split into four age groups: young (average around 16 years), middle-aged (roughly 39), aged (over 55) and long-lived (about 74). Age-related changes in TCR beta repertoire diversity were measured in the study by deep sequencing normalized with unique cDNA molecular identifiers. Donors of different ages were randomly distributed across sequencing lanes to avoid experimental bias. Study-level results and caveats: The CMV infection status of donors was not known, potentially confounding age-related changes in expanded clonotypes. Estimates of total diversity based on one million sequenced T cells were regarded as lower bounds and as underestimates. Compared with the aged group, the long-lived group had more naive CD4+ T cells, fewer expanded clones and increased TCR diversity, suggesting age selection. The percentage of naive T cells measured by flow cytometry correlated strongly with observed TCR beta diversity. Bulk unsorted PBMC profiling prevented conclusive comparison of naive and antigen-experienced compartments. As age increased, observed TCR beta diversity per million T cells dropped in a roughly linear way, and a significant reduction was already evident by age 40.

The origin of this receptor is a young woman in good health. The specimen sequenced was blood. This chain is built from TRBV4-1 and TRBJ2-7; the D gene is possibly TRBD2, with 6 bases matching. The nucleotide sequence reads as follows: TGCGCCAGCAGCCAAGCGAGCGGGCGAAACTACGAGCAGTACTTC. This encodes CASSQASGRNYEQYF.